The 9 T cell receptor beta chains listed next were all sequenced from one sample in a study of blood T cell repertoires in COVID-19. Sequencing was performed with immunoSEQ multiplex PCR; in TCRdb, only in-frame clones are kept and a portion is missing. Among a few hundred thousand clones, roughly 87% were seen once, and the ten largest hold 0.75% to 1%. The sample consisted of PBMCs or T cells enriched from blood (not recorded which). The receptor set was obtained from a woman in her twenties or thirties who had recovered from COVID-19.

The chain has TRBV11-2 and TRBJ2-1; D gene unclear. V was cut by 1 base and J by 4 bases, with 20 bases left in between. The CDR3 covers 18 residues. Germline CDR1 is SGHAT and CDR2 is FQNNGV. CDR3 residues: CASSLAPFGNGSYNEQFF. The DNA for the CDR3 is TGTGCCAGCAGCTTAGCTCCTTTTGGTAACGGGTCTTACAATGAGCAGTTCTTC.

The chain employs TRBV18 and TRBJ2-1; perhaps TRBD2 as D (6 bases). The length of the CDR3 is 13 residues. Trimming stripped 5 bases from V and 9 bases from J, with 14 bases between. Germline assignment: CDR1 KGHSH and CDR2 LQKENI. The CDR3 here is CASSTYTGLEQFF. CDR3 bases: TGTGCCAGCTCAACCTACACGGGACTTGAGCAGTTCTTC.

The chain employs TRBV11-2 and TRBJ2-1; maybe TRBD2 (7 bases). V shed 2 bases and J shed 5 bases, with 13 bases lying between them. Germline CDR1 reads SGHAT; CDR2 reads FQNNGV. The CDR3 contains 15 residues. CDR3 sequence reads: CASSLRGRGDNEQFF. CDR3 coding DNA: TGTGCCAGCAGCTTACGAGGGAGGGGGGACAATGAGCAGTTCTTC.

This chain connects TRBV2 to TRBJ1-2; weak D call: TRBD1 (5 bases). V lost 4 bases and J lost 1, with 13 bases in between. The CDR3 has 15 residues. Germline V gene data show CDR1 as SNHLY and CDR2 as FYNNEI. The CDR3 sequence: CASSASRVFNYGYTF. CDR3 bases: TGTGCCAGCAGTGCATCCAGGGTGTTTAACTATGGCTACACCTTC.

This clone has just a few counts. The rearrangement uses TRBV5-1 and TRBJ1-4; 10 nucleotides agree with TRBD1. Germline V lookup: CDR1 SGHRS, CDR2 YFSETQ. The J segment lost 8 bases and the V segment lost 4 bases, leaving 8 bases of the junction unmatched. There are 15 residues in the CDR3. This CDR3 reads CASSRTGTGEEKLFF. The CDR3 DNA follows: TGCGCCAGCAGCCGTACCGGGACAGGGGAGGAAAAACTGTTTTTT.

The rearrangement joins TRBV5-1 to TRBJ2-5, with D perhaps matching TRBD1 (7 bases). CDR3 size: 16 residues. Germline-derived CDR1 and CDR2 are SGHRS and YFSETQ. V shed 2 bases and J shed 1 base, with 15 bases lying between them. CDR3 sequence reads: CASSFFRGTVQETQYF. The CDR3 nucleotides are TGCGCCAGCAGCTTCTTCCGGGGGACAGTCCAAGAGACCCAGTACTTC.

The rearrangement joins TRBV7-9 to TRBJ1-2, with a possible D match to TRBD1 (6 bases). The CDR3 runs to 12 residues. The V gene lost 5 bases and the J gene lost 6 bases, with 10 bases spanning the gap. The germline V gene encodes CDR1 SEHNR and CDR2 FQNEAQ (reference sequence). The CDR3 sequence is CASSGTGHGYTF. The CDR3 DNA follows: TGTGCCAGCAGCGGCACAGGGCATGGCTACACCTTC.

This chain's CDR3 is CASSLMIGGGYTF. CDR3 in DNA: TGTGCCAGCAGTTTAATGATAGGCGGTGGCTACACCTTC. The J gene is TRBJ1-2, the V gene TRBV28; D not certain. V dropped 2 bases and J dropped 7 bases, with 11 bases sitting between them. CDR1 is MDHEN and CDR2 is SYDVKM in the germline V gene. This CDR3 is built from 13 residues.

The rearrangement links TRBV19 to TRBJ2-3; TRBD2 matches at 14 bases. Germline V gene lookup returns CDR1 LNHDA and CDR2 SQIVND (reference sequence). The CDR3 covers 21 residues. J gave up 0 bases and V 4 bases, and 15 bases lay outside the gene matches. For the CDR3, the DNA is TGTGCCAGTAGTAACCGGTGGGGACTAGCGGGAGTAATCGCCAGCACAGATACGCAGTATTTT. As protein: CASSNRWGLAGVIASTDTQYF.